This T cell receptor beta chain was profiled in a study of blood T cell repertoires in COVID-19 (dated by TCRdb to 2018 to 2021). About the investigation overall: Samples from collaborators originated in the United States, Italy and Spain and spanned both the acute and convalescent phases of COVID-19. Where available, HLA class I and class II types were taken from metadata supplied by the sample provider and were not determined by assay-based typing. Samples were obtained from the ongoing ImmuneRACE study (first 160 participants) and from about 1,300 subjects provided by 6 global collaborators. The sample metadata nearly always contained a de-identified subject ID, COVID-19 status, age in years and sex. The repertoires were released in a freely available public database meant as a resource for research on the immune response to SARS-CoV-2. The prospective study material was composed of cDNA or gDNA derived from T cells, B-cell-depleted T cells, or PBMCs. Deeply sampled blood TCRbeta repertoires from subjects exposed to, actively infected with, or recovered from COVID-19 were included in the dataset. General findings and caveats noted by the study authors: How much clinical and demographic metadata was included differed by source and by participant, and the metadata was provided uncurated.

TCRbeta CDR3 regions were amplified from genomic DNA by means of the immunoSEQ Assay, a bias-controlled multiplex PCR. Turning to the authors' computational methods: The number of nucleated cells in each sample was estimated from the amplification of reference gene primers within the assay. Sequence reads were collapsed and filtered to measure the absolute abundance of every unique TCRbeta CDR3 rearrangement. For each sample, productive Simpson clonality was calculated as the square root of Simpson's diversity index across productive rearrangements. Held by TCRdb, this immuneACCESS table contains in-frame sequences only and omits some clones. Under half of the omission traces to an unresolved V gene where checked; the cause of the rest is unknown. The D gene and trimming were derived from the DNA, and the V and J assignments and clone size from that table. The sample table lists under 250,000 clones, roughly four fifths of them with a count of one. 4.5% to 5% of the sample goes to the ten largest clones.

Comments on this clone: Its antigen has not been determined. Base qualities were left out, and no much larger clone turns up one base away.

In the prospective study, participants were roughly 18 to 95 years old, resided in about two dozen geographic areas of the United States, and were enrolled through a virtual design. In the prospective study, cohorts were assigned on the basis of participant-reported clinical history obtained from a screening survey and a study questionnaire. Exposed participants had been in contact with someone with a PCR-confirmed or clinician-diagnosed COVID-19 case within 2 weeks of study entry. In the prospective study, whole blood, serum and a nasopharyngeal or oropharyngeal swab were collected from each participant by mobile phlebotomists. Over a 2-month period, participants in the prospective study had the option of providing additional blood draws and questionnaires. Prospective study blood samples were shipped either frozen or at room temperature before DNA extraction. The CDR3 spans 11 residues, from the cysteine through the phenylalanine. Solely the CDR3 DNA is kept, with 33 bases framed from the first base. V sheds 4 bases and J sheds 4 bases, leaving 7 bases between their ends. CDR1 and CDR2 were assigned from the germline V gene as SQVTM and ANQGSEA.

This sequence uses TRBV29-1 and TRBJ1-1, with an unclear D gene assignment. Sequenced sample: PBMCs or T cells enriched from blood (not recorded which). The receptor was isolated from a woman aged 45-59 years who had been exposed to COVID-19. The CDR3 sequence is CSVGSATEAFF. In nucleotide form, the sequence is TGCAGCGTTGGGAGTGCCACTGAAGCTTTCTTT.